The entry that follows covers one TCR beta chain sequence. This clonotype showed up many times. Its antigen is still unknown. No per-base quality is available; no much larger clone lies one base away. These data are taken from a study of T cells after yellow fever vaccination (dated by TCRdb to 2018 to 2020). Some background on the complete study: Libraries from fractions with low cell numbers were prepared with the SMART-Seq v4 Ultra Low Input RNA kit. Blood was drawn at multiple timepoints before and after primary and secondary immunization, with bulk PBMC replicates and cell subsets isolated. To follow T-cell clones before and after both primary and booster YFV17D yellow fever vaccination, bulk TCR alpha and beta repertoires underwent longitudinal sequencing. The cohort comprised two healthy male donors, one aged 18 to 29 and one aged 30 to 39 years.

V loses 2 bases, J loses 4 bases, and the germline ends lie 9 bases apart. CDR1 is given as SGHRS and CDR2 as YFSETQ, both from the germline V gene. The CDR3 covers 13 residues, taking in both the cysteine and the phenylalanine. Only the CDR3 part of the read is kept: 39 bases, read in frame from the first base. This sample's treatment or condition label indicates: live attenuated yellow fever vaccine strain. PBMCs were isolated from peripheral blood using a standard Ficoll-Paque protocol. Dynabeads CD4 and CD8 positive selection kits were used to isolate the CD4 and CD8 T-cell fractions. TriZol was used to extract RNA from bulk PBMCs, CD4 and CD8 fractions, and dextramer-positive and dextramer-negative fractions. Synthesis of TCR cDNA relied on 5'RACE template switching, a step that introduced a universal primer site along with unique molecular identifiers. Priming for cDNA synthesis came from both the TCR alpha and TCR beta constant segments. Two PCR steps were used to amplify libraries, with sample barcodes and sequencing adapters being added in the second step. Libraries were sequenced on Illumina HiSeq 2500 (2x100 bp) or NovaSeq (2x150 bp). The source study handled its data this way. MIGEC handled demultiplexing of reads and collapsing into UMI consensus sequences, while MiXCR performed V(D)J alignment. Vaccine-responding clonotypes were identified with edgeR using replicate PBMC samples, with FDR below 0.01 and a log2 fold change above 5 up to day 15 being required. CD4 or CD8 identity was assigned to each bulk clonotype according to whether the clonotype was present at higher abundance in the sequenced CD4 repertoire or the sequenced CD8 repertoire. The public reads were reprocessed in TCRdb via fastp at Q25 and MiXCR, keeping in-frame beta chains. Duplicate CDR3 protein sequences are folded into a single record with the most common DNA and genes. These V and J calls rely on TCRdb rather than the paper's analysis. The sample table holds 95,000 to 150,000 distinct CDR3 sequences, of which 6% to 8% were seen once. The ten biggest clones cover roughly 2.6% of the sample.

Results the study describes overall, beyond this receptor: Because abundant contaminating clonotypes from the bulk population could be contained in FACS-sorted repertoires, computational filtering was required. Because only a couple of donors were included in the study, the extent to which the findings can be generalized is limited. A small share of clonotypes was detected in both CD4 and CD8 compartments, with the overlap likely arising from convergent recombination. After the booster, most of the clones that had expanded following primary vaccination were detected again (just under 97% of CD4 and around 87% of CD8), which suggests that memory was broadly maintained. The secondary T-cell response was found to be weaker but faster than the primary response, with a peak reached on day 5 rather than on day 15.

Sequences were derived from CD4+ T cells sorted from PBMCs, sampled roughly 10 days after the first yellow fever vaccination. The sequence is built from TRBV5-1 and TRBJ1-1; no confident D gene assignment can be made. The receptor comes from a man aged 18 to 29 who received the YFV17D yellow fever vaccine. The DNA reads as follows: TGCGCCAGCAGCTTAGACCCTCTCACTGAAGCTTTCTTT. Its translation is CASSLDPLTEAFF.